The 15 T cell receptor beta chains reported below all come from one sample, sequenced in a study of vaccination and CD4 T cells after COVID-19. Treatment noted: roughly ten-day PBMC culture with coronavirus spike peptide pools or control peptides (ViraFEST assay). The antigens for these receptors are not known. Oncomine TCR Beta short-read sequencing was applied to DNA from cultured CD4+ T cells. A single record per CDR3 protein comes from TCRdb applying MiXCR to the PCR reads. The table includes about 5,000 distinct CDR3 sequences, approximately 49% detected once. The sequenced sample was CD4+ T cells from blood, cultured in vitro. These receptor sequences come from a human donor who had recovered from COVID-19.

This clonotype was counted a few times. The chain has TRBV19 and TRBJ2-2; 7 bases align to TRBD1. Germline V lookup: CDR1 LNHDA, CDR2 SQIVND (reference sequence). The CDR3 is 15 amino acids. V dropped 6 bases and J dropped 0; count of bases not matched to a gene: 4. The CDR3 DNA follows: TGTGCCAGTAGCATACAGGGGACGAACACCGGGGAGCTGTTTTTT. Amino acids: CASSIQGTNTGELFF. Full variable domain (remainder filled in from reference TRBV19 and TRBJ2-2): DGGITQSPKYLFRKEGQNVTLSCEQNLNHDAMYWYRQDPGQGLRLIYYSQIVNDFQKGDIAEGYSVSREKKESFPLTVTSAQKNPTAFYLCASSIQGTNTGELFFGEGSRLTVL.

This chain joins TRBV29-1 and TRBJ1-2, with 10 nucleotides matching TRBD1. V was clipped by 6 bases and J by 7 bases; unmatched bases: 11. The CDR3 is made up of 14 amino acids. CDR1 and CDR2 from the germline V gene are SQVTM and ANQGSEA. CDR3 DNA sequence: TGCAGCGTGGCTGACAGGGGGCGTCGTAGTGGCTACACCTTC. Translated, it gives CSVADRGRRSGYTF.

The CDR3 DNA sequence: TGCGCCAGCAGCTCAGGACAGGGAATGAACACTGAAGCTTTCTTT. Amino acids: CASSSGQGMNTEAFF. V is TRBV5-1 and J is TRBJ1-1, with 8 bases fitting TRBD1. With 3 bases clipped from V and 0 bases from J, the junction kept 4 bases outside the gene matches. This CDR3 comprises 15 residues. Germline V CDR1 and CDR2: SGHRS, YFSETQ.

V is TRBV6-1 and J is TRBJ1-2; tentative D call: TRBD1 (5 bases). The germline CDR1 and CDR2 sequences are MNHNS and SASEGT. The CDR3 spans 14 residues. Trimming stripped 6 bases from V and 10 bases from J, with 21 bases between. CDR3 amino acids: CASRKTGGDYPYTF. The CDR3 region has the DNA TGTGCCAGCAGGAAGACGGGGGGGGACTATCCCTACACCTTC.

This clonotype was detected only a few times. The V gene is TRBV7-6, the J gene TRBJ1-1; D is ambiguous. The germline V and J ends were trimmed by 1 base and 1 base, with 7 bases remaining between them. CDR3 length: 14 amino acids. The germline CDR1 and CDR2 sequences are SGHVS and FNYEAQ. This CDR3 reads CASSLGTANTEAFF. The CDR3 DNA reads TGTGCCAGCAGCTTAGGGACGGCGAACACTGAAGCTTTCTTT.

The CDR3 sequence is CASSYSTGVSNQPQHF. In nucleotides, the CDR3 is TGTGCCAGCAGTTACTCGACAGGGGTGAGCAATCAGCCCCAGCATTTT. The chain couples TRBV6-2 or TRBV6-3 to TRBJ1-5, with TRBD1 identical over 8 bases. Trimming took 0 bases from V and 1 from J; bases not matched to a gene: 2. CDR1 is MNHEY and CDR2 is SVGEGT in the germline V gene. CDR3 size: 16 residues.

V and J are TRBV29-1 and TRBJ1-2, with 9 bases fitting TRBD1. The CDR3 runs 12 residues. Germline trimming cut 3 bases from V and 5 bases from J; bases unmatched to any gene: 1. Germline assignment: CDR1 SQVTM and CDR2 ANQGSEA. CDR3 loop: CSVETGGYGYTF. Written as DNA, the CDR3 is TGCAGCGTTGAGACAGGGGGTTATGGCTACACCTTC.

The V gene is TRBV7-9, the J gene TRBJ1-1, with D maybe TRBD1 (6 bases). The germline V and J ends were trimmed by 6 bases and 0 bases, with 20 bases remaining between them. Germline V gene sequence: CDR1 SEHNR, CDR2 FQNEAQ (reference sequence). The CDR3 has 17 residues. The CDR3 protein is CASRLSGARKMNTEAFF. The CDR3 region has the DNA TGTGCCAGCAGGCTCTCGGGGGCGAGGAAAATGAACACTGAAGCTTTCTTT.

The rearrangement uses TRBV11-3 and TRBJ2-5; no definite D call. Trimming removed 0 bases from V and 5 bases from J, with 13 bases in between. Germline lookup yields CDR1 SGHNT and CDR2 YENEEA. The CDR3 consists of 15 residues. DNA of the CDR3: TGTGCCAGCAGCTTAGAGTCGCTGAGCAGGGAGACCCAGTACTTC. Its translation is CASSLESLSRETQYF.

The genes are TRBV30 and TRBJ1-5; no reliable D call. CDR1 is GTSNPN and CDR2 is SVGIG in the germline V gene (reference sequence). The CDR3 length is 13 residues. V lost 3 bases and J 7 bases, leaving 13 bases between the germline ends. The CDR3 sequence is CAWRGGLGQPQHF. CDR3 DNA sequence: TGTGCCTGGAGAGGAGGGCTGGGACAGCCCCAGCATTTT.

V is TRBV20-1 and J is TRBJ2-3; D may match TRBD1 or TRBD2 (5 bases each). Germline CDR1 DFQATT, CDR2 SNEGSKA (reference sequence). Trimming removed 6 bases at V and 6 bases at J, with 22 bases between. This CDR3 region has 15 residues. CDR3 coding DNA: TGCAGTGCCGAGGGGCTCGATAAGGAAGTGGATACGCAGTATTTT. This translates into CSAEGLDKEVDTQYF.

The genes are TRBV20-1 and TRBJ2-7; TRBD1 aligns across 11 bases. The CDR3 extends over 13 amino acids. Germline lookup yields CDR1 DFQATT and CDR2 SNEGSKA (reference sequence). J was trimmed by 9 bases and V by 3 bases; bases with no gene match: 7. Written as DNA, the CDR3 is TGCAGTGCTAGTCTAGGACAGGGGGCGGTGCAGTACTTC. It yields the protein CSASLGQGAVQYF.

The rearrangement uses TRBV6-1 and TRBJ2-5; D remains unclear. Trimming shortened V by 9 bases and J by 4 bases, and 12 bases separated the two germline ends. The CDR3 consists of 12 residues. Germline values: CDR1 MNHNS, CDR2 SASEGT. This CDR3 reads CARPRISETQYF. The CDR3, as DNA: TGTGCCAGACCTCGGATTTCAGAGACCCAGTACTTC.

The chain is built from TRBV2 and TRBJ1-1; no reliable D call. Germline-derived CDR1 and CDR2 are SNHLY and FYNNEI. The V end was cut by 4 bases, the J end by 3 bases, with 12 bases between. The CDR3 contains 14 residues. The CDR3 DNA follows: TGTGCCAGCAGTGGACGACATGCCGACACTGAAGCTTTCTTT. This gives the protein CASSGRHADTEAFF.

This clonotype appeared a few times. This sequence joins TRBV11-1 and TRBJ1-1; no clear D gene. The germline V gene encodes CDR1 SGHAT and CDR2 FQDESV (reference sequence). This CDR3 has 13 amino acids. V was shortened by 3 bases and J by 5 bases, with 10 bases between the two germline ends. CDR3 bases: TGTGCCAGCAGCTTTAGTAGAGGGACTGAAGCTTTCTTT. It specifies CASSFSRGTEAFF.